The 21 T cell receptor beta chains listed next were all sequenced from one sample in a study of blood T cell repertoires in COVID-19 (dated by TCRdb to about 2020). The library was produced with the immunoSEQ multiplex PCR assay. TCRdb re-hosts the immuneACCESS table, in-frame sequences only. Its copies lack some clones; in the studies checked, an unresolved V gene accounts for under half of them, and the cause for the rest is not known. This sample has around 230,000 clones in its table, and roughly 91% of those were observed once. The ten largest clonotypes hold less than 4% of the sample. Specimen: PBMCs or T cells enriched from blood (not recorded which). The receptor set was obtained from a woman aged 25-40 years with acute COVID-19.

The genes are TRBV18 and TRBJ1-1; TRBD1 matches 12 bases. The V and J ends lost 0 bases and 4 bases, in that order; junction bases with no gene match: 9. Germline assignment: CDR1 KGHSH and CDR2 LQKENI. The CDR3 is 18 residues long. The CDR3, as DNA: TGTGCCAGCTCACCACCGATTTGGGACAGGGGGCGGGTCACTGAAGCTTTCTTT. Encoded protein: CASSPPIWDRGRVTEAFF.

V usage is TRBV30 and J usage is TRBJ1-5, with a tentative D call TRBD1 (6 bases). The length of the CDR3 is 13 residues. V dropped 3 bases and J dropped 7 bases, with 13 bases sitting between them. Germline CDR1 reads GTSNPN; CDR2 reads SVGIG (reference sequence). For the CDR3, the DNA is TGTGCCTGGAGCCCCGGGGGGCCCCAGCCCCAGCATTTT. It yields the protein CAWSPGGPQPQHF.

The chain uses TRBV30 and TRBJ1-4, with TRBD1 matching over 7 bases. Germline V gene sequence: CDR1 GTSNPN, CDR2 SVGIG (reference sequence). V trimming: 0 bases; J trimming: 8 bases; junction bases outside the gene matches: 9. The CDR3 has 15 amino acids. The CDR3 spells CAWSVGDREKEKLFF. As DNA, the CDR3 is TGTGCCTGGAGTGTGGGAGACAGGGAGAAGGAAAAACTGTTTTTT.

The chain joins TRBV13 to TRBJ2-4; 16 nucleotides line up with TRBD2. The CDR3 runs 18 residues. Germline V gene sequence: CDR1 PRHDT, CDR2 FYEKMQ (reference sequence). After removal of 5 bases from V and 2 bases from J, the junction contained 6 bases not matched to a gene. As DNA, the CDR3 is TGTGCCAGCAGCCAGGGACTAGCGGGGGGGCAGTCCAAAAACATTCAGTACTTC. Translating gives CASSQGLAGGQSKNIQYF.

The DNA for the CDR3 is TGTGCCATCACCCCCCTAACGGGGGGCCCAAGTGAGCAGTTCTTC. It codes for CAITPLTGGPSEQFF. The chain couples TRBV10-3 to TRBJ2-1; tentative D call: TRBD2 (7 bases). The CDR3 consists of 15 residues. Trimming cost V 7 bases and J 9 bases, with 22 bases left between them. Per the germline V gene, CDR1 is ENHRY and CDR2 is SYGVKD.

This clone was seen more than once but under ten times. This chain connects TRBV29-1 to TRBJ2-7; 7 nucleotides agree with TRBD1. The CDR3 covers 14 residues. Losses at the gene ends were 2 bases for V and 3 bases for J; bases not matched to a gene: 7. Germline CDR1 reads SQVTM; CDR2 reads ANQGSEA. For the CDR3, the DNA is TGCAGCGTTGAAACAGGGGAAGATTTCTACGAGCAGTACTTC. Translation gives CSVETGEDFYEQYF.

V is TRBV19 and J is TRBJ1-5; D is undetermined. The V end was cut by 4 bases, the J end by 3 bases, with 4 bases between. The CDR3 loop spans 12 amino acids. The germline V gene encodes CDR1 LNHDA and CDR2 SQIVND (reference sequence). CDR3 protein: CASSRVNQPQHF. In nucleotides, the CDR3 is TGTGCCAGTAGTAGAGTCAATCAGCCCCAGCATTTT.

The rearrangement uses TRBV6-5 and TRBJ2-1, with 16 bases matching TRBD2. After removal of 6 bases from V and 9 bases from J, the junction contained 2 bases not matched to a gene. Germline CDR1 is MNHEY and CDR2 is SVGAGI. CDR3 length equals 14 residues. CDR3 protein: CASRGLAGGREQFF. Here the CDR3 DNA reads TGTGCCAGCAGGGGACTAGCGGGGGGGCGTGAGCAGTTCTTC.

The chain combines TRBV11-2 with TRBJ2-2; D call uncertain. CDR1 and CDR2 from the germline V gene are SGHAT and FQNNGV. There are 14 residues in the CDR3. Trimming removed 1 base at V and 2 bases at J, with 5 bases between. CDR3 amino acids: CASSLGQNTGELFF. CDR3 DNA: TGTGCCAGCAGCTTAGGTCAAAACACCGGGGAGCTGTTTTTT.

The chain uses TRBV5-6 and TRBJ2-1, with TRBD1 matching over 12 bases. The CDR3 extends over 15 amino acids. Germline V gene lookup returns CDR1 SGHDT and CDR2 YYEEEE. Trimming at V came to 4 bases and at J to 6 bases, leaving 5 bases not matched to a gene. This CDR3 reads CASSPGDRGLNEQFF. For the CDR3, the DNA is TGTGCCAGCAGCCCCGGGGACAGGGGGCTCAATGAGCAGTTCTTC.

The chain employs TRBV18 and TRBJ2-7; D is perhaps TRBD1 (5 bases). The CDR3 consists of 12 residues. CDR1 KGHSH and CDR2 LQKENI come from the germline V gene. V was clipped by 3 bases and J by 2 bases, with 5 bases between them. The CDR3 bases are TGTGCCAGCTCACCGGACACCTACGAGCAGTACTTC. Translated, it gives CASSPDTYEQYF.

The CDR3 DNA follows: TGTGCCAGCTCGGACGTACGGGGGGGGTTCTATGGCTACACCTTC. It is translated as CASSDVRGGFYGYTF. The chain couples TRBV27 to TRBJ1-2; possibly TRBD1 for D (5 bases). Germline values: CDR1 MNHEY, CDR2 SMNVEV (reference sequence). Trimming shortened V by 8 bases and J by 4 bases, and 20 bases separated the two germline ends. There are 15 residues in the CDR3.

In the case of this clone: The junction shows a germline mismatch at one end, possibly a read error. The gene calls are TRBV7-2 and TRBJ1-6, with 9 positions matching TRBD1. Germline CDR1 and CDR2: SGHTA and FQGNSA. This CDR3 is 16 amino acids long. CDR3 loop: CASSEDGTGYSSPLHF. CDR3 DNA: TGTGCCAGCAGCGAAGACGGGACAGGGTATAGTTCACCCCTCCACTTT.

The genes are TRBV19 and TRBJ2-7, with 7 bases identical to TRBD1. Unmatched junction bases numbered 6, after V lost 1 base and J lost 3 bases. Germline values: CDR1 LNHDA, CDR2 SQIVND (reference sequence). The CDR3 is 15 residues long. DNA for the CDR3: TGTGCCAGTAGTATAGTTGAGGGACAGTTCTACGAGCAGTACTTC. Translated, it gives CASSIVEGQFYEQYF.

The chain carries TRBV2 and TRBJ2-3, with D perhaps TRBD2 (7 bases). The CDR3 extends over 13 amino acids. Trimming shortened V by 9 bases and J by 2 bases, and 12 bases separated the two germline ends. CDR1 and CDR2 (germline): SNHLY, FYNNEI. The CDR3 spells CASKAGATDTQYF. The DNA for the CDR3 is TGTGCCAGTAAGGCGGGGGCCACAGATACGCAGTATTTT. The whole variable domain, remainder taken from reference TRBV2 and TRBJ2-3, is EPEVTQTPSHQVTQMGQEVILRCVPISNHLYFYWYRQILGQKVEFLVSFYNNEISEKSEIFDDQFSVERPDGSNFTLKIRSTKLEDSAMYFCASKAGATDTQYFGPGTRLTVL.

There are a few counts of this clone. V usage is TRBV5-4 and J usage is TRBJ1-1, with a tentative D call TRBD1 (6 bases). Germline CDR1 and CDR2: SGHNT and YYREEE (reference sequence). The CDR3 is 16 residues long. Deletions cut 4 bases from V and 6 bases from J, with 22 bases between. DNA of the CDR3: TGTGCCAGCAGCCCCAAGGTGGGAGGCGGGGGCCCTGAAGCTTTCTTT. Amino acids: CASSPKVGGGGPEAFF.

The chain links TRBV11-2 to TRBJ2-1; D perhaps matches TRBD2 (6 bases). The CDR3 consists of 14 residues. CDR1 is SGHAT and CDR2 is FQNNGV in the germline V gene. Trimming removed 5 bases from V and 5 bases from J, with 13 bases in between. In DNA form, the CDR3 reads TGTGCCAGCAGCCCCGGGCGGAGGGACAATGAGCAGTTCTTC. This encodes CASSPGRRDNEQFF.

The V gene is TRBV5-4, the J gene TRBJ2-7; D perhaps matches TRBD1 (5 bases). Germline V gives CDR1 SGHNT, CDR2 YYREEE (reference sequence). CDR3 length: 14 residues. Trimming took 1 base from V and 3 from J, leaving 11 bases between them. DNA of the CDR3: TGTGCCAGCAGCTTGCAGGGCATAGTCTACGAGCAGTACTTC. Its protein is CASSLQGIVYEQYF.

J is TRBJ1-5 and V is TRBV4-1; 9 bases line up with TRBD1. The CDR3 contains 14 residues. Germline assignment: CDR1 MGHRA and CDR2 YSYEKL. V lost 5 bases and J lost 6; bases outside the gene matches: 5. CDR3 nucleotide sequence: TGCGCCAGCAGCTCGGGACAGGGCGCTCAGCCCCAGCATTTT. It codes for CASSSGQGAQPQHF.

The table lists this clone with a few counts. The chain uses TRBV5-1 and TRBJ1-6; D unresolved. Trimming stripped 4 bases from V and 5 bases from J, with 16 bases between. The CDR3 sequence is 16 residues long. Germline V gene lookup returns CDR1 SGHRS and CDR2 YFSETQ. CDR3 amino acids: CASSLGSNSNNSPLHF. CDR3 DNA sequence: TGCGCCAGCAGCCTGGGATCAAATTCTAATAATTCACCCCTCCACTTT.

This sequence joins TRBV10-3 and TRBJ2-3, with 7 bases lining up with TRBD2. Germline lookup yields CDR1 ENHRY and CDR2 SYGVKD. J was trimmed by 4 bases and V by 6 bases; bases with no gene match: 7. This CDR3 region has 14 residues. The CDR3 DNA sequence: TGTGCCATCAGACCCGGGGCGGGGGCAGATACGCAGTATTTT. Translation: CAIRPGAGADTQYF.